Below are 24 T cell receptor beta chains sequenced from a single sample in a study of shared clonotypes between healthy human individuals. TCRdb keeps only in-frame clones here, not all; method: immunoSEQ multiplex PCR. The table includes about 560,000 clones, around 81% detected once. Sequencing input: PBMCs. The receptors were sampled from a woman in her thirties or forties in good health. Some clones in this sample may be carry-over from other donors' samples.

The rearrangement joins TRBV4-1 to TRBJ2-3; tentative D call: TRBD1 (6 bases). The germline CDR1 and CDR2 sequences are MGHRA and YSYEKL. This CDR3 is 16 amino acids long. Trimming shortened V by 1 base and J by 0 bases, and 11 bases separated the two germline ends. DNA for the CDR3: TGCGCCAGCAGCCAAGTCGAGGGGGACAGCACAGATACGCAGTATTTT. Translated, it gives CASSQVEGDSTDTQYF.

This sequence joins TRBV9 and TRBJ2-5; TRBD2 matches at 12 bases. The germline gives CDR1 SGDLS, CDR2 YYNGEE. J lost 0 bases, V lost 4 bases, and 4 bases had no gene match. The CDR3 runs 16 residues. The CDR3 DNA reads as TGTGCCAGCAGCCGGACTAGCGGGATATACCAAGAGACCCAGTACTTC. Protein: CASSRTSGIYQETQYF. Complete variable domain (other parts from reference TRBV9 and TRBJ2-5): DSGVTQTPKHLITATGQRVTLRCSPRSGDLSVYWYQQSLDQGLQFLIQYYNGEERAKGNILERFSAQQFPDLHSELNLSSLELGDSALYFCASSRTSGIYQETQYFGPGTRLLVL.

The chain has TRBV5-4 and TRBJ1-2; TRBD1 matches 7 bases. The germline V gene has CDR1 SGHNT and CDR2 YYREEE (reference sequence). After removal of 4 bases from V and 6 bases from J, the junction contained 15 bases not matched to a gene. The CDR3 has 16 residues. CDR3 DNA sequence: TGTGCCAGCAGCCATATAAATTGGGGGGACAGTGATGGCTACACCTTC. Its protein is CASSHINWGDSDGYTF.

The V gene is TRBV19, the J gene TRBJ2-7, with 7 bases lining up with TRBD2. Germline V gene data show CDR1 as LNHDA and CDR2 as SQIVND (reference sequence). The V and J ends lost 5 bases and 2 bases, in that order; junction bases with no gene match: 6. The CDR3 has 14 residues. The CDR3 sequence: CASSPSAGAYEQYF. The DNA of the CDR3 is TGTGCCAGTAGTCCATCCGCGGGGGCCTACGAGCAGTACTTC. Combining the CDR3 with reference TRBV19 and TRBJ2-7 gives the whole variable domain DGGITQSPKYLFRKEGQNVTLSCEQNLNHDAMYWYRQDPGQGLRLIYYSQIVNDFQKGDIAEGYSVSREKKESFPLTVTSAQKNPTAFYLCASSPSAGAYEQYFGPGTRLTVT.

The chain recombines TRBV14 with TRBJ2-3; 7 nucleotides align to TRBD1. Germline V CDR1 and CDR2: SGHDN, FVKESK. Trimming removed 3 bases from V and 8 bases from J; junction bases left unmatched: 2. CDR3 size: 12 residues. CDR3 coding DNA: TGTGCCAGCAGCCAGCAGGGGGTTACGCAGTATTTT. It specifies CASSQQGVTQYF.

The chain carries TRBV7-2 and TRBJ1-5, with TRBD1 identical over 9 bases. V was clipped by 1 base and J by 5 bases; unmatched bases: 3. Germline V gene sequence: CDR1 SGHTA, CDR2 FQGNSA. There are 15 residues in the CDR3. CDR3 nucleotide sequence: TGTGCCAGCAGCTTAGGGGGACAGGGATATCAGCCCCAGCATTTT. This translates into CASSLGGQGYQPQHF.

CDR3 DNA sequence: TGTGCCAGTAGTAGATCTAGCGGGGTCTACAATGAGCAGTTCTTC. It specifies CASSRSSGVYNEQFF. This chain uses TRBV19 with TRBJ2-1, with 9 bases identical to TRBD2. The V segment lost 4 bases and the J segment 3 bases; nucleotides outside the gene matches: 4. The CDR3 is 15 amino acids. Germline V CDR1 and CDR2: LNHDA, SQIVND (reference sequence).

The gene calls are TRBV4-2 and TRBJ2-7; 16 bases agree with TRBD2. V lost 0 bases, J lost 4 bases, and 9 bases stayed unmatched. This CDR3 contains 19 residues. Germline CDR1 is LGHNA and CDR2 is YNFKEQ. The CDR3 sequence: CASSQDQGLAGGGVYEQYF. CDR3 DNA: TGTGCCAGCAGCCAAGATCAGGGACTAGCGGGAGGGGGTGTGTACGAGCAGTACTTC.

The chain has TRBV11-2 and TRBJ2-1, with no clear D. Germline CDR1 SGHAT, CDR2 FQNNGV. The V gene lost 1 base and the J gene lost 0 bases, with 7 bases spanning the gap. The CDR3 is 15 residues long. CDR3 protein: CASSLVSSSYNEQFF. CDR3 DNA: TGTGCCAGCAGCTTAGTGTCCAGCTCCTACAATGAGCAGTTCTTC.

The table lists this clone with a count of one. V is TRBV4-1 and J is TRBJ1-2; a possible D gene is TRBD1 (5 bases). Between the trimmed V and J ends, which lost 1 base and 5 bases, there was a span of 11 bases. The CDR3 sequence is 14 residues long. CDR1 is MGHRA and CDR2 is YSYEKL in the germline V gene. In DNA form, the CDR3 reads TGCGCCAGCAGCCAAGGGACATGGGGTTATGGCTACACCTTC. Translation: CASSQGTWGYGYTF.

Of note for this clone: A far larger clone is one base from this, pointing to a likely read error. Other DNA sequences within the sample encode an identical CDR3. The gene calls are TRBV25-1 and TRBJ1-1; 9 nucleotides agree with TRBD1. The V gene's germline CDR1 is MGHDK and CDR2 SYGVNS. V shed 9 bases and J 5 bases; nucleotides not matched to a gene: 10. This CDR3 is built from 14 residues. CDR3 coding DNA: TGTGCCAGTTCTACAGGGGGCGGGATGACTGAAGCTTTCTTT. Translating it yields CASSTGGGMTEAFF. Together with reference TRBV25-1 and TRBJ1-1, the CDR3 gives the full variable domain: EADIYQTPRYLVIGTGKKITLECSQTMGHDKMYWYQQDPGMELHLIHYSYGVNSTEKGDLSSESTVSRIRTEHFPLTLESARPSHTSQYLCASSTGGGMTEAFFGQGTRLTVV.

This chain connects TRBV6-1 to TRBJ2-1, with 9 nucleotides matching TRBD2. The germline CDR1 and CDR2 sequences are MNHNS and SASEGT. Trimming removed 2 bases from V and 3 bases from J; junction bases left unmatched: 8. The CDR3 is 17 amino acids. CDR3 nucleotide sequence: TGTGCCAGCAGTGAATTAGGGGCGGGAGGGGGCTACAATGAGCAGTTCTTC. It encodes CASSELGAGGGYNEQFF.

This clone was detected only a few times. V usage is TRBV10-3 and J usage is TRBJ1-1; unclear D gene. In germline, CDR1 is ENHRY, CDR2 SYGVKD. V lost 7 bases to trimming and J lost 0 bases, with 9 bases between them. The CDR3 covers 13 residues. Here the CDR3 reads CAITRELNTEAFF. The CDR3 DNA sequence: TGTGCCATCACTCGGGAGTTGAACACTGAAGCTTTCTTT.

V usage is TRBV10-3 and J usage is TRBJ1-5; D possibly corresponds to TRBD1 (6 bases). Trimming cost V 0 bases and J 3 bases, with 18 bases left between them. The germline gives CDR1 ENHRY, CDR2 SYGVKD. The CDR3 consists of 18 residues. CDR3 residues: CAISESGGQSPSNQPQHF. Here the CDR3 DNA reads TGTGCCATCAGTGAGTCGGGGGGACAATCGCCCTCCAATCAGCCCCAGCATTTT.

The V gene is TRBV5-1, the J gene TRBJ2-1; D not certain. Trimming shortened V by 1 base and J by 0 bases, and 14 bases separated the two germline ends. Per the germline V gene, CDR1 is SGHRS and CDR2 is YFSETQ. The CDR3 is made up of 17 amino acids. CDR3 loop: CASSLLLSTSSYNEQFF. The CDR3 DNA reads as TGCGCCAGCAGCTTGCTTCTTAGCACCAGCTCCTACAATGAGCAGTTCTTC. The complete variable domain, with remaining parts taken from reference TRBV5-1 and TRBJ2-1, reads KAGVTQTPRYLIKTRGQQVTLSCSPISGHRSVSWYQQTPGQGLQFLFEYFSETQRNKGNFPGRFSGRQFSNSRSEMNVSTLELGDSALYLCASSLLLSTSSYNEQFFGPGTRLTVL.

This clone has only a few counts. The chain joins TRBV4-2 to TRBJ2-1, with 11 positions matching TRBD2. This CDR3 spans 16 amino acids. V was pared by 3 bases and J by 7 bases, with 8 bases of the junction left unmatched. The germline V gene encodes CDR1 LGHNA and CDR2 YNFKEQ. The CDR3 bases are TGTGCCAGCAGCCAGCAACCGGGACTAGCGGCGAATGAGCAGTTCTTC. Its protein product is CASSQQPGLAANEQFF.

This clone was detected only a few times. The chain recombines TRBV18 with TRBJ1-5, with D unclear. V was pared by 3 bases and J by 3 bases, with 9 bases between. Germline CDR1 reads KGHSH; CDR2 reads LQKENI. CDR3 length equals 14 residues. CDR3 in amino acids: CASSPEQFNQPQHF. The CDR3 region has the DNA TGTGCCAGCTCACCGGAGCAATTCAATCAGCCCCAGCATTTT. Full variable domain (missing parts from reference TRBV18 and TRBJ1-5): NAGVMQNPRHLVRRRGQEARLRCSPMKGHSHVYWYRQLPEEGLKFMVYLQKENIIDESGMPKERFSAEFPKEGPSILRIQQVVRGDSAAYFCASSPEQFNQPQHFGDGTRLSIL.

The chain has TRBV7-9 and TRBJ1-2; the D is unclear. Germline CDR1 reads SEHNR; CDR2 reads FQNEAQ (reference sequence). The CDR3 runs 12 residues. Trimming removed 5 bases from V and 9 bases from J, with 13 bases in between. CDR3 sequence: CASSPRGVSYTF. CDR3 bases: TGTGCCAGCAGCCCGCGGGGTGTAAGCTACACCTTC.

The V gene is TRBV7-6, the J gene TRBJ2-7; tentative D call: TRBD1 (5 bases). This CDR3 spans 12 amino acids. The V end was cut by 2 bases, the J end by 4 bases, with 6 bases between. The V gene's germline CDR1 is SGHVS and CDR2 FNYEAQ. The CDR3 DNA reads TGTGCCAGCAGCTTAACAGGATACGAGCAGTACTTC. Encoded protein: CASSLTGYEQYF.

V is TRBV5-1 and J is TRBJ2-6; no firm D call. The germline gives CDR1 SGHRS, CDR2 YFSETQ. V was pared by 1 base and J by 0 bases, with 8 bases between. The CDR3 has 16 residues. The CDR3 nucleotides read TGCGCCAGCAGCTTGACCACTGGCTCTGGGGCCAACGTCCTGACTTTC. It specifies CASSLTTGSGANVLTF.

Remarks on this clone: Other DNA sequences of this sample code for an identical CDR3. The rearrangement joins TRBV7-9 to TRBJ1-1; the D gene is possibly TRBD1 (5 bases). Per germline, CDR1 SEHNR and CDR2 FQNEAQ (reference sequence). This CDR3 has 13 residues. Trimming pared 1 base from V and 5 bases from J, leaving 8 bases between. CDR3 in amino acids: CASSLETGTEAFF. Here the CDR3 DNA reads TGTGCCAGCAGCTTAGAAACAGGAACTGAAGCTTTCTTT.

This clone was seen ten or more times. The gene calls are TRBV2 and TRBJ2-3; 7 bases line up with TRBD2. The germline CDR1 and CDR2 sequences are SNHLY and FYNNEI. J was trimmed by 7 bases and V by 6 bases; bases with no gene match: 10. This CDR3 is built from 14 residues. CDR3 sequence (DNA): TGTGCCAGCAGGGGACCTAGCGGTAGTCATACGCAGTATTTT. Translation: CASRGPSGSHTQYF.

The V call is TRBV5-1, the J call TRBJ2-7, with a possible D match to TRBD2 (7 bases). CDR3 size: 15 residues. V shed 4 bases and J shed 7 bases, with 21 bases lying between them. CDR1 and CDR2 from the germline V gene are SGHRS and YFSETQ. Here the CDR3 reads CASSNPGAGAREQYF. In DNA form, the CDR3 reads TGCGCCAGCAGCAACCCGGGGGCGGGAGCCCGAGAGCAGTACTTC.

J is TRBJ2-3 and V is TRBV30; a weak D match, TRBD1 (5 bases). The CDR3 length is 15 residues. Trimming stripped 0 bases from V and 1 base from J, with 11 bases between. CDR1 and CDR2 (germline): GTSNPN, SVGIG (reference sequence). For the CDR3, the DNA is TGTGCCTGGAGTGTAGGGGCTATTCGCACAGATACGCAGTATTTT. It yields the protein CAWSVGAIRTDTQYF.